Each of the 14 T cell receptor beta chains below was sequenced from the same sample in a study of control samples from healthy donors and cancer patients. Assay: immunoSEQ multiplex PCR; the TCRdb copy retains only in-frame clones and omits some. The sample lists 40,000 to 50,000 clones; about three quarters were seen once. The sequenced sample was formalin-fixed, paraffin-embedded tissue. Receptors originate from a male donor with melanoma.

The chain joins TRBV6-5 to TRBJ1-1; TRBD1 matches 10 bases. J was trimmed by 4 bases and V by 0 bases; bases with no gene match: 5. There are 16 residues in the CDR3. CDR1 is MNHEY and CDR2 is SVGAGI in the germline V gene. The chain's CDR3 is CASSYSGQGDGTEAFF. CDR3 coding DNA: TGTGCCAGCAGTTACTCTGGACAGGGGGACGGCACTGAAGCTTTCTTT.

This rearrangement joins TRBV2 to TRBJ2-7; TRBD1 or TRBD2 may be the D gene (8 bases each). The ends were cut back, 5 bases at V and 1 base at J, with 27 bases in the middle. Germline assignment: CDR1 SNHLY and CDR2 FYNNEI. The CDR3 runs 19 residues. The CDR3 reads CASSTKRGTGGGGSYEQYF. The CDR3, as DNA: TGTGCCAGCAGTACCAAAAGAGGGACAGGTGGCGGGGGGTCCTACGAGCAGTACTTC.

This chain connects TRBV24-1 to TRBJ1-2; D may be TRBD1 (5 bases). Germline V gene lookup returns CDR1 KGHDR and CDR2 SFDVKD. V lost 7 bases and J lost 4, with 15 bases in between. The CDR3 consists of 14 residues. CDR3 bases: TGTGCCACCAGCGGGGCCCGACCCTTCTATGGCTACACCTTC. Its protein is CATSGARPFYGYTF.

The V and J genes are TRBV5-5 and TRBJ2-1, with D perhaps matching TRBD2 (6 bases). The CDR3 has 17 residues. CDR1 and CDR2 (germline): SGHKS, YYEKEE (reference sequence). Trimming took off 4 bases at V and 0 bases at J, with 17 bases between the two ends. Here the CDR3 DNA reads TGTGCCAGCAGCCTGAGGTCTAGCGTAAACTCCTACAATGAGCAGTTCTTC. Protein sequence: CASSLRSSVNSYNEQFF.

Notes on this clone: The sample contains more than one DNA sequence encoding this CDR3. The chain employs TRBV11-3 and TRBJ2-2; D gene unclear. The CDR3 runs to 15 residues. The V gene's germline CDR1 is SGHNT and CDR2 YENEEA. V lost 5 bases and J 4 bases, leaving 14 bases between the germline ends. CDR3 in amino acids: CASSPPPDATGELFF. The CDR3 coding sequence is TGTGCCAGCAGCCCCCCCCCTGATGCCACCGGGGAGCTGTTTTTT.

The CDR3 loop reads CASSPGDHTGYTF. In DNA, the CDR3 is TGTGCCAGCTCACCCGGAGACCACACTGGCTACACCTTC. The chain uses TRBV18 and TRBJ1-2, with D unclear. The V end was cut by 3 bases, the J end by 7 bases, with 12 bases between. From germline, CDR1 is KGHSH and CDR2 LQKENI. This CDR3 has 13 residues.

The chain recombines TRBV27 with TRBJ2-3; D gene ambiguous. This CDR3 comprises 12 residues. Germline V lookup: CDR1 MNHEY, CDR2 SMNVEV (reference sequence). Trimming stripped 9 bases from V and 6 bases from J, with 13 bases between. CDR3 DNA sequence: TGTGCCAGTACCTCCCGATCGGATACGCAGTATTTT. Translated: CASTSRSDTQYF.

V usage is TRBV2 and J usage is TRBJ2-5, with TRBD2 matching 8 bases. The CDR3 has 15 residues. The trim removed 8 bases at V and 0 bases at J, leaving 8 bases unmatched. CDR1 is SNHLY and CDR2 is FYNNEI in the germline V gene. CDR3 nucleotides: TGTGCCAGCGGGGGGATAGCGGGAAACCAAGAGACCCAGTACTTC. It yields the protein CASGGIAGNQETQYF.

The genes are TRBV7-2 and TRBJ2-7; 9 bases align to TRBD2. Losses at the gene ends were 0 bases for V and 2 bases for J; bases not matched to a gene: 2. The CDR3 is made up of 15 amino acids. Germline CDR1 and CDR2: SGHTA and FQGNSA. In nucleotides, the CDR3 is TGTGCCAGCAGCTTAGCAGCGGGAGGAACCTACGAGCAGTACTTC. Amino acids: CASSLAAGGTYEQYF.

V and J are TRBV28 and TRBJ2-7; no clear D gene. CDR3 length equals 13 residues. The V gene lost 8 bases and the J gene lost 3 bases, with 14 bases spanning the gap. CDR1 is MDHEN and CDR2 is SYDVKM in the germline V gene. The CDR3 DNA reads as TGTGCCAGCCAAAGGACGGATGTCTACGAGCAGTACTTC. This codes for CASQRTDVYEQYF.

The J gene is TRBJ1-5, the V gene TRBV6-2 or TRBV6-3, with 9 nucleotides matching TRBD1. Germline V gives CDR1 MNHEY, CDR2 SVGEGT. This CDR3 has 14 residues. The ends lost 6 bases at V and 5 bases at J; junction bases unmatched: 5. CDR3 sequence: CASSLQGAHQPQHF. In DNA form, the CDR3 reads TGTGCCAGCAGCCTACAGGGGGCGCATCAGCCCCAGCATTTT.

CDR3: CASSVEEVSYNEQFF. The CDR3 DNA reads TGTGCCAGCAGCGTAGAAGAAGTATCCTACAATGAGCAGTTCTTC. The rearrangement links TRBV9 to TRBJ2-1; no firm D call. This CDR3 region has 15 residues. The germline CDR1 and CDR2 sequences are SGDLS and YYNGEE. Trimming left V 0 bases short and J 1 base short, with 8 bases between.

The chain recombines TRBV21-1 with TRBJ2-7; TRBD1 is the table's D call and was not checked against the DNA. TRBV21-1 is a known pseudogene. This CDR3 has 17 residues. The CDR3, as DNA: TGTGCCAGCAGCTCCTCGCAGGGCCCTCCGACCTCCGACGAGCAGTACTTC. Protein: CASSSSQGPPTSDEQYF.

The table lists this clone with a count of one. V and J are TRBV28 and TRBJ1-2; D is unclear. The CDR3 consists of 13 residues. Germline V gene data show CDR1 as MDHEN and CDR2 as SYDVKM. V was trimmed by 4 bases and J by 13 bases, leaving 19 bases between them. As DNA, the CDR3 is TGTGCCAGCAGTTCCGGGAGTCCCGCGGAGGTCACCTTC. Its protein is CASSSGSPAEVTF.